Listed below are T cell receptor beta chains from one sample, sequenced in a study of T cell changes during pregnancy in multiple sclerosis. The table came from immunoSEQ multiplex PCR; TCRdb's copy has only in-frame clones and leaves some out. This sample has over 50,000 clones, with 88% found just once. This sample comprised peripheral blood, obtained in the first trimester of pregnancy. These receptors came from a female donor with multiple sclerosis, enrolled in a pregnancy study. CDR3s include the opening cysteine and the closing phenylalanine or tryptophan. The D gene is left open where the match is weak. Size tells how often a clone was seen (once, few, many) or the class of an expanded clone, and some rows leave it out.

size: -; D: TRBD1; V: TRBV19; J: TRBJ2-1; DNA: TGTGCCAGTAGTAGCCAATACCGGGACAGGGGGTTCTTC; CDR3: CASSSQYRDRGFF
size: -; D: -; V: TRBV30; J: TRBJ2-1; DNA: TGTGCCTGGAGCGTAAACTTTGGCAATGAGCAGTTCTTC; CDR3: CAWSVNFGNEQFF
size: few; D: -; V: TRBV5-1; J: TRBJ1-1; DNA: TGCGCCAGCGGAACCGGGACAATCAACACTGAAGCTTTCTTT; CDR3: CASGTGTINTEAFF
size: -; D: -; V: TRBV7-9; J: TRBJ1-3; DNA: TGTGCCAGCAGCCACCGCAGGGTATCAGGGAACACCATATATTTT; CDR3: CASSHRRVSGNTIYF
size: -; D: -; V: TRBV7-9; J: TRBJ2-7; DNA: TGTGCCAGCAGCCACGAGGTCACTTCCTCCTACGAGCAGTACTTC; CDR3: CASSHEVTSSYEQYF
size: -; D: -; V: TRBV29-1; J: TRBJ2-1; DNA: TGCAGCGTTGGAGAGACACCGACTACGGGGGAGTTCTTC; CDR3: CSVGETPTTGEFF
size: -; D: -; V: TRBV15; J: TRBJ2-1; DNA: TGTGCCACCAGCAGAGGAACAGGGGGGGCCTACAATGAGCAGTTCTTC; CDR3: CATSRGTGGAYNEQFF
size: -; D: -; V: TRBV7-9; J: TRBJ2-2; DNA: TGTGCCAGCAACTCTCTTCATGGGCCCGGGGAGCTGTTTTTT; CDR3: CASNSLHGPGELFF
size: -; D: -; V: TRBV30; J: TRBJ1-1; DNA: TGTGCCTGGAGCCCAAAAGGGGTCGGGGGCACTGAAGCTTTCTTT; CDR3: CAWSPKGVGGTEAFF
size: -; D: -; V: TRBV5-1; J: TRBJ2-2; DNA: TGCGCCAGCAGCTTGCAGGGGCGGGAGTCCAGAACCGGGGAGCTGTTTTTT; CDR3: CASSLQGRESRTGELFF
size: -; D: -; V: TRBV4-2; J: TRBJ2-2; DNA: TGTGCCAGCAGCTCGGGCGAGGGTCGATTGGCCGGGGAGCTGTTTTTT; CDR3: CASSSGEGRLAGELFF
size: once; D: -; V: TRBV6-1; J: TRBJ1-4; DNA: TGTGCCAGCAGTTCCGGACAGCCTAATGAAAAACTGTTTTTT; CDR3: CASSSGQPNEKLFF
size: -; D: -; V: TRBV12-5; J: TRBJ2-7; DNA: TGTGCTAGTGGTTCTCGCGCAGAGCAGTACTTC; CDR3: CASGSRAEQYF
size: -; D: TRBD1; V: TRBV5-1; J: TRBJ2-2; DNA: TGCGCCAGCAGCAAGGACAGGGGGCTGATCACCGGGGAGCTGTTTTTT; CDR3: CASSKDRGLITGELFF
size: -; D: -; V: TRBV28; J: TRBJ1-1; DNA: TGTGCCAGCAGGTCGGCGAACAGGGCGAATGAAGCTTTCTTT; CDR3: CASRSANRANEAFF
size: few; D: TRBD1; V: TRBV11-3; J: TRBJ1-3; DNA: TGTGCCAGCAGCCACAGGGGCTCTGGAAACACCATATATTTT; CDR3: CASSHRGSGNTIYF
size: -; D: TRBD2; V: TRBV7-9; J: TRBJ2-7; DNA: TGTGCCAGCAGCTACCGATCCAGCGGGAGTACCGAGCAGTACTTC; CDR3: CASSYRSSGSTEQYF
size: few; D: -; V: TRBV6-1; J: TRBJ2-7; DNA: TGTGCCAGCAGTGGTCAACGGGTGCCGGCCTACGAGCAGTACTTC; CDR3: CASSGQRVPAYEQYF
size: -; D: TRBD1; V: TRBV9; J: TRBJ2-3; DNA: TGTGCCAGCAGCCCTAGACAGGGGGGTTACGCAGATACGCAGTATTTT; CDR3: CASSPRQGGYADTQYF
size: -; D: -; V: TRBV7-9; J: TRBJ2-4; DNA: TGTGCCAGCAGCCGAAGCCCGGGAAACATTCAGTACTTC; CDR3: CASSRSPGNIQYF
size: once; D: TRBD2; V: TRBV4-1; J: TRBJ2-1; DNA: TGCGCCAGCAGTAACGGTGGACTAGCGGGCGCTGGGGCTTACAATGAGCAGTTCTTC; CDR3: CASSNGGLAGAGAYNEQFF
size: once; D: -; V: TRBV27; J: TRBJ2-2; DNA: TGTGCCAGCAGTTTGCGCCCCACCGGGGAGCTGTTTTTT; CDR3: CASSLRPTGELFF
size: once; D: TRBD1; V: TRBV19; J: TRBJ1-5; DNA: TGTGCCAGTAGTATCGGACAGGGAGTCCGGGGTCAGCCCCAGCATTTT; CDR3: CASSIGQGVRGQPQHF